Listed here are 25 T cell receptor beta chains from one sample, sequenced in a study of T cells expressing NK-cell markers. TCRdb re-called the 5' RACE reads; every CDR3 protein appears as one record, without DNA. Its table records 300,000 to 500,000 distinct CDR3 sequences. The sequencing input was blood T cells: a sorted CD56 or NKG2C T cell subset, CD4+ or CD8+ T cells, or bulk PBMC T cells (not recorded which). These receptors were taken from a woman aged 50 to 65 in good health.

The V and J genes are TRBV5-8 and TRBJ2-5; TCRdb's D gene call, TRBD1, goes unchecked for lack of DNA. This CDR3 region has 14 residues. Germline V lookup: CDR1 SGHTS, CDR2 YDEGEE. The CDR3 is CASSTGRFQETQYF.

The chain couples TRBV7-8 to TRBJ2-1. Germline assignment: CDR1 SGHVS and CDR2 FQNEAQ. The CDR3 is 14 residues long. The chain's CDR3 is CASSFPGWNNEQFF.

The chain employs TRBV24-1 and TRBJ2-1; lacking DNA, the TRBD2 call made by TCRdb goes unchecked. Germline CDR1 and CDR2: KGHDR and SFDVKD. This CDR3 region has 17 residues. This CDR3 is CATSDLRDPQRDNEQFF.

The rearrangement links TRBV12-3 or TRBV12-4 to TRBJ1-2. The CDR3 has 15 residues. The CDR3 spells CASSLQLGFNYGYTF.

This CDR3 reads CASSQDGLAGGRSYNEQFF. This chain joins TRBV4-1 and TRBJ2-1; TCRdb names TRBD2, which stays unverified in the absence of DNA. The CDR3 has 19 residues. Per the germline V gene, CDR1 is MGHRA and CDR2 is YSYEKL.

This chain joins TRBV3-1 and TRBJ2-5; the D call of TRBD2 rests on TCRdb alone, since no DNA is present to check it. Per the germline V gene, CDR1 is LGHDT and CDR2 is YNNKEL (reference sequence). The CDR3 covers 15 residues. The CDR3 loop reads CASTLWTSGRETQYF.

The chain recombines TRBV10-3 with TRBJ2-7; TCRdb's D call of TRBD1 is untestable without DNA. Germline V gene data show CDR1 as ENHRY and CDR2 as SYGVKD. This CDR3 spans 14 amino acids. The CDR3 protein is CATATSFPVYEQYF.

The rearrangement joins TRBV7-8 to TRBJ2-1; TCRdb picks TRBD2, but there is no DNA to check that call. CDR1 and CDR2 from the germline V gene are SGHVS and FQNEAQ. The CDR3 is made up of 18 amino acids. The CDR3 reads CASSLEAGGLLIYNEQFF.

V usage is TRBV10-3 and J usage is TRBJ2-7; TCRdb reports TRBD1, a call that lacks DNA to check it against. This CDR3 is built from 13 residues. Germline V gives CDR1 ENHRY, CDR2 SYGVKD. This chain's CDR3 is CAISGTPTYEQYF.

V and J are TRBV29-1 and TRBJ1-1. The CDR3 covers 15 residues. Germline values: CDR1 SQVTM, CDR2 ANQGSEA. CDR3 residues: CSVEKGATVNTEAFF.

The chain couples TRBV27 to TRBJ1-1; TCRdb reports TRBD1, a call that lacks DNA to check it against. The CDR3 has 14 residues. CDR1 is MNHEY and CDR2 is SMNVEV in the germline V gene (reference sequence). The chain's CDR3 is CASRATGILTEAFF.

The rearrangement joins TRBV29-1 to TRBJ2-7; the TRBD2 assignment by TCRdb is unverifiable without DNA. The V gene's germline CDR1 is SQVTM and CDR2 ANQGSEA. The CDR3 totals 12 residues. CDR3 sequence: CSVVPYGGEQYF.

J is TRBJ2-4 and V is TRBV4-1; absent DNA, TCRdb's TRBD2 call cannot be checked. This CDR3 comprises 17 residues. Germline V CDR1 and CDR2: MGHRA, YSYEKL. CDR3 residues: CASSPGRQTRAKNIQYF.

The chain has TRBV3-1 and TRBJ2-1; TCRdb's D gene call, TRBD1, goes unchecked for lack of DNA. The CDR3 consists of 16 residues. Per germline, CDR1 LGHDT and CDR2 YNNKEL (reference sequence). CDR3 sequence: CASSLPGVDIVDEQFF.

The V call is TRBV27, the J call TRBJ2-3. This CDR3 comprises 13 residues. Per the germline V gene, CDR1 is MNHEY and CDR2 is SMNVEV (reference sequence). CDR3: CASSMELTDTQYF.

The chain employs TRBV7-3 and TRBJ2-7. Germline V lookup: CDR1 SGHTA, CDR2 FQGTGA. The CDR3 length is 14 residues. The CDR3 spells CASSYATGGYEQYF.

The chain carries TRBV7-9 and TRBJ1-2; no DNA is available, so the TRBD1 call from TCRdb remains unchecked. The CDR3 sequence is 14 residues long. CDR1 is SEHNR, CDR2 FQNEAQ, per germline (reference sequence). The CDR3 reads CASAHFPGLDGYTF.

The J gene is TRBJ1-1, the V gene TRBV2. CDR1 and CDR2 from the germline V gene are SNHLY and FYNNEI. The CDR3 consists of 13 residues. The CDR3 loop is CASSEALTTEAFF.

The chain has TRBV4-1 and TRBJ2-3; TCRdb names TRBD2, which stays unverified in the absence of DNA. The CDR3 extends over 16 amino acids. Germline CDR1 and CDR2: MGHRA and YSYEKL. This CDR3 is CASSQDRVAGGDTQYF.

The CDR3 reads CASSVDPSGSYNEQFF. V usage is TRBV9 and J usage is TRBJ2-1; TCRdb reports TRBD2, a call that lacks DNA to check it against. Germline values: CDR1 SGDLS, CDR2 YYNGEE. The CDR3 length is 16 residues.

The chain is built from TRBV12-3 or TRBV12-4 and TRBJ2-1; TCRdb selects TRBD1, and the lack of DNA leaves this call unchecked. CDR3 length: 13 residues. This CDR3 is CASSLNRGSTRFF.

CDR3 region: CASSARTSYEQYF. V and J are TRBV4-1 and TRBJ2-7; the D gene TCRdb calls, TRBD2, cannot be checked with no DNA. CDR1 is MGHRA, CDR2 YSYEKL, per germline. The CDR3 is 13 residues long.

V gene TRBV6-5 combines with J gene TRBJ2-2; TCRdb reports TRBD1, a call that lacks DNA to check it against. CDR3 size: 15 residues. Germline CDR1 reads MNHEY; CDR2 reads SVGAGI. The CDR3 loop reads CASSQGQTPSGELFF.

The V gene is TRBV5-1, the J gene TRBJ2-7. This CDR3 comprises 12 residues. Germline CDR1 is SGHRS and CDR2 is YFSETQ. CDR3 region: CASSTAAYEQYF.

The V gene is TRBV30, the J gene TRBJ2-7; the TCRdb call, TRBD1, lacks DNA for checking. The CDR3 has 16 amino acids. Germline lookup yields CDR1 GTSNPN and CDR2 SVGIG (reference sequence). The CDR3 reads CAWNSRSEDNSYEQYF. Variable domain in full (rest from reference TRBV30 and TRBJ2-7): SQTIHQWPATLVQPVGSPLSLECTVEGTSNPNLYWYRQAAGRGLQLLFYSVGIGQISSEVPQNLSASRPQDRQFILSSKKLLLSDSGFYLCAWNSRSEDNSYEQYFGPGTRLTVT.